Presented here are 7 T cell receptor beta chains from one specimen sequenced in a study of T cells after yellow fever vaccination. Using its own MiXCR run on the 5' RACE reads, TCRdb lists one record per CDR3 protein. Seen here are hundreds of thousands of distinct CDR3 sequences, around 8.1% observed once, and the top ten hold around 17%. Source: PBMCs, taken more than 40 days after the first yellow fever vaccination. The receptors derive from a man younger than 30 who received the YFV17D yellow fever vaccine.

This rearrangement joins TRBV20-1 to TRBJ1-6; 8 positions match TRBD1. CDR1 is DFQATT, CDR2 SNEGSKA, per germline (reference sequence). The CDR3 contains 13 residues. V trimming: 2 bases; J trimming: 7 bases; junction bases outside the gene matches: 1. Here the CDR3 reads CSARNRGNSPLHF. Here the CDR3 DNA reads TGCAGTGCTAGAAACAGGGGGAATTCACCCCTCCACTTT.

This chain joins TRBV27 and TRBJ2-7; D might be TRBD1 (5 bases). Germline V gene lookup returns CDR1 MNHEY and CDR2 SMNVEV (reference sequence). The V and J ends lost 2 bases and 3 bases respectively, with 11 bases between them. The CDR3 totals 14 residues. DNA for the CDR3: TGTGCCAGCAGTTTAGGGCAGGGTTACTACGAGCAGTACTTC. It yields the protein CASSLGQGYYEQYF.

This clonotype was seen more than once but under ten times. The chain has TRBV19 and TRBJ2-5; D is uncertain. The CDR3 length is 15 residues. Germline CDR1 is LNHDA and CDR2 is SQIVND (reference sequence). Trimming stripped 9 bases from V and 0 bases from J, with 17 bases between. CDR3: CASAKTTRNQETQYF. In DNA, the CDR3 is TGTGCCAGCGCCAAAACGACACGGAACCAAGAGACCCAGTACTTC.

This clonotype has more than one count but fewer than ten. CDR3: CATSDPGQGSDTQYF. CDR3 DNA: TGTGCCACCAGTGATCCGGGACAGGGTTCAGATACGCAGTATTTT. The V gene is TRBV24-1, the J gene TRBJ2-3; 9 bases agree with TRBD1. This CDR3 spans 15 amino acids. V shed 3 bases and J 4 bases; nucleotides not matched to a gene: 4. The germline V gene encodes CDR1 KGHDR and CDR2 SFDVKD.

This clonotype was observed many times. This rearrangement joins TRBV4-2 to TRBJ1-1; 7 positions match TRBD1. Germline V gene data show CDR1 as LGHNA and CDR2 as YNFKEQ. V lost 3 bases and J lost 4; bases outside the gene matches: 5. This CDR3 has 14 residues. The CDR3 reads CASSHTGVSTEAFF. Here the CDR3 DNA reads TGTGCCAGCAGCCATACAGGGGTTAGCACTGAAGCTTTCTTT.

This sequence joins TRBV7-6 and TRBJ2-3, with TRBD2 matching over 14 bases. Germline CDR1 is SGHVS and CDR2 is FNYEAQ. With V trimmed by 5 bases and J by 0 bases, 4 bases remained unmatched. This CDR3 is 17 amino acids long. The DNA of the CDR3 is TGTGCCAGCAGCAGACTAGCGGGGGGGCGGAGCACAGATACGCAGTATTTT. It specifies CASSRLAGGRSTDTQYF.

This clonotype was seen at least ten times. DNA for the CDR3: TGTGCCAGCAGTTTAGCGCGCTCTTGGACAGGGGTTTACAATGAGCAGTTCTTC. Translated, it gives CASSLARSWTGVYNEQFF. The chain employs TRBV12-3 or TRBV12-4 and TRBJ2-1; 9 nucleotides line up with TRBD1. V was clipped by 0 bases and J by 4 bases; unmatched bases: 10. The length of the CDR3 is 18 residues.